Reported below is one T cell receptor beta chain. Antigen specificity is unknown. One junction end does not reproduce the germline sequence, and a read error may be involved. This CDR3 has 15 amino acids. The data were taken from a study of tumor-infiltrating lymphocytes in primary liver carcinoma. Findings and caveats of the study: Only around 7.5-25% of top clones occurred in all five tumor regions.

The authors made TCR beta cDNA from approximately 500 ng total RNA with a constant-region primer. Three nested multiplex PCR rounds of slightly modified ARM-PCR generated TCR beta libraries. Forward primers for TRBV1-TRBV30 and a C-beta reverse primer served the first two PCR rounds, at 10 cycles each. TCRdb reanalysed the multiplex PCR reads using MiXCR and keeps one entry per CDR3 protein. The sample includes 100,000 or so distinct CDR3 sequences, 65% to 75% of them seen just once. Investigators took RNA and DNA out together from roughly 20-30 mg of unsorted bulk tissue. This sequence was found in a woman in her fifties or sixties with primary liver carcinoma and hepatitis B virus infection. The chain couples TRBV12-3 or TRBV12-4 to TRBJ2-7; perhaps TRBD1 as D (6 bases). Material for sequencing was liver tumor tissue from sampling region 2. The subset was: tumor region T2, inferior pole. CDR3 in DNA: TGTGCCACCAGTTTTGAACAGGGCATCCCCTACGAGCAGTACTTC. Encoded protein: CATSFEQGIPYEQYF.